These 21 T cell receptor beta chains originate from one sample sequenced in a study of patients and donors after allogeneic stem cell transplantation. Using its own MiXCR run on the RT-PCR reads, TCRdb lists one record per CDR3 protein. The sample records about 150,000 distinct CDR3 sequences, approximately 24% being singletons. Sequencing was carried out using blood, either unsorted or a sorted T cell fraction (not recorded which). The receptors were gathered from a human donor who was either an allogeneic HSCT recipient or a stem cell or donor lymphocyte infusion donor (not recorded which). It is not recorded whose cells these are; they may come from a transplant donor.

This chain joins TRBV20-1 and TRBJ2-1; 8 bases agree with TRBD2. The CDR3 covers 19 residues. CDR1 and CDR2 (germline): DFQATT, SNEGSKA (reference sequence). Trimming cost V 1 base and J 0 bases; bases outside gene matches: 14. The CDR3 here is CSARVDTSGIESSYNEQFF. DNA for the CDR3: TGCAGTGCTAGAGTTGACACTAGCGGAATTGAAAGCTCCTACAATGAGCAGTTCTTC.

This clonotype occurred a few times. This chain uses TRBV12-3 or TRBV12-4 with TRBJ2-3; TRBD2 is a possible D gene (6 bases). This CDR3 is 17 amino acids long. Deletions cut 7 bases from V and 0 bases from J, with 20 bases between. The CDR3 coding sequence is TGTGCCAGCACCCTGTCCTTTACGGGAGCTAGCACAGATACGCAGTATTTT. It codes for CASTLSFTGASTDTQYF.

The chain carries TRBV14 and TRBJ1-1; D call uncertain. V dropped 1 base and J dropped 7 bases, with 28 bases sitting between them. Germline-derived CDR1 and CDR2 are SGHDN and FVKESK. This CDR3 spans 19 amino acids. DNA of the CDR3: TGTGCCAGCAGCCAAGGAATTGTGGATCTGCACATGCCGAGGGATGAAGCTTTCTTT. Encoded protein: CASSQGIVDLHMPRDEAFF.

The chain recombines TRBV15 with TRBJ1-6, with no clear D. The ends were cut back, 3 bases at V and 6 bases at J, with 9 bases in the middle. CDR1 and CDR2 (germline): LNHNV, YYDKDF (reference sequence). The CDR3 consists of 14 residues. For the CDR3, the DNA is TGTGCCACCAGCAGGGGCTCAATTAATTCACCCCTCCACTTT. As protein: CATSRGSINSPLHF.

This CDR3 reads CASSLGNRVDTQYF. CDR3 nucleotides: TGCGCCAGCAGCTTAGGGAATAGGGTGGATACGCAGTATTTT. This rearrangement joins TRBV5-1 to TRBJ2-3; D not certain. Looked up from germline, CDR1 is SGHRS and CDR2 is YFSETQ. V lost 2 bases and J 6 bases, leaving 13 bases between the germline ends. CDR3 length equals 14 residues.

Many counts were recorded for this clonotype. The V gene is TRBV12-3 or TRBV12-4, the J gene TRBJ1-3; D remains ambiguous. CDR3 size: 15 residues. Trimming left V 1 base short and J 0 bases short, with 7 bases between. The CDR3 DNA follows: TGTGCCAGCAGTTTAGGGCGGTTCTCTGGAAACACCATATATTTT. Its protein product is CASSLGRFSGNTIYF.

This clonotype was seen a few times. The DNA of the CDR3 is TGTGCCAGCAGCTTTACCGGGACGGTGAACTATGGCTACACCTTC. It specifies CASSFTGTVNYGYTF. The rearrangement links TRBV4-2 to TRBJ1-2, with TRBD1 as a possible D gene (5 bases). V gave up 5 bases and J gave up 2 bases, with 15 bases separating them. This CDR3 has 15 amino acids. Germline V gives CDR1 LGHNA, CDR2 YNFKEQ.

The chain carries TRBV12-5 and TRBJ2-2, with D possibly TRBD1 on 5 matching bases. The CDR3 is 14 amino acids. V dropped 3 bases and J dropped 7 bases, with 12 bases sitting between them. Per the germline V gene, CDR1 is LGHNT and CDR2 is FRNRAP. DNA of the CDR3: TGTGCTAGTGGTTTCGGCAGGGTAGGCGGGGAGCTGTTTTTT. Protein: CASGFGRVGGELFF.

In its sample, this clonotype was seen a few times. The chain joins TRBV20-1 to TRBJ2-3, with 13 bases fitting TRBD2. CDR3 length: 15 amino acids. The germline V gene has CDR1 DFQATT and CDR2 SNEGSKA (reference sequence). J was trimmed by 7 bases and V by 1 base; bases with no gene match: 5. Written as DNA, the CDR3 is TGCAGTGCTAGAGCCTGGACTAGCGGGAGTTATACGCAGTATTTT. Translating gives CSARAWTSGSYTQYF.

This clonotype has more than one count but fewer than ten. The V gene is TRBV6-4, the J gene TRBJ2-7; possibly TRBD1 for D (5 bases). CDR1 is MRHNA and CDR2 is SNTAGT in the germline V gene. V was pared by 3 bases and J by 12 bases, with 21 bases between. The CDR3 spans 14 residues. This chain's CDR3 is CASSEARVGSPPYF. As DNA, the CDR3 is TGTGCCAGCAGTGAGGCCAGGGTGGGATCCCCGCCGTACTTC.

The chain combines TRBV2 with TRBJ2-1; 10 bases fit TRBD2. The CDR3 is made up of 14 amino acids. Germline-derived CDR1 and CDR2 are SNHLY and FYNNEI. The ends lost 6 bases at V and 7 bases at J; junction bases unmatched: 6. The CDR3 bases are TGTGCCAGCAGCGCTAGCGGGAGTTGGAATGAGCAGTTCTTC. It yields the protein CASSASGSWNEQFF.

This clonotype was observed a few times. V usage is TRBV12-3 or TRBV12-4 and J usage is TRBJ2-3; TRBD2 matches at 12 bases. The CDR3 has 15 residues. Trimming removed 6 bases from V and 3 bases from J; junction bases left unmatched: 4. This chain's CDR3 is CASRRLAGATDTQYF. The CDR3 nucleotides are TGTGCCAGCAGACGACTAGCGGGAGCGACAGATACGCAGTATTTT.

The rearrangement links TRBV6-5 to TRBJ2-6; TRBD2 might be the D (6 bases). V was trimmed by 2 bases and J by 1 base, leaving 9 bases between them. CDR3 size: 16 residues. Germline V CDR1 and CDR2: MNHEY, SVGAGI. This chain's CDR3 is CASSYLGGSGANVLTF. The CDR3 bases are TGTGCCAGCAGTTACCTTGGGGGGTCTGGGGCCAACGTCCTGACTTTC.

In its sample, this clonotype was seen a few times. CDR3 sequence reads: CAISEPYIEQYF. Written as DNA, the CDR3 is TGTGCCATCAGTGAGCCCTATATCGAGCAGTACTTC. The chain has TRBV10-3 and TRBJ2-7; D unclear. The CDR3 is made up of 12 amino acids. V was clipped by 2 bases and J by 6 bases, with 8 bases between them. Germline-derived CDR1 and CDR2 are ENHRY and SYGVKD.

This chain connects TRBV5-1 to TRBJ2-1, with 7 bases lining up with TRBD1. Germline-derived CDR1 and CDR2 are SGHRS and YFSETQ. The junction had 4 bases not matched to a gene; V was cut back by 0 bases and J by 1 base. The CDR3 contains 16 residues. The CDR3 nucleotides read TGCGCCAGCAGCTTGGCCGGGACAGAGTCCTACAATGAGCAGTTCTTC. Translation gives CASSLAGTESYNEQFF.

This clonotype has at least ten counts. This chain connects TRBV5-1 to TRBJ1-1, with 7 bases aligning to TRBD1. CDR3 length equals 14 residues. CDR1 and CDR2 from the germline V gene are SGHRS and YFSETQ. V shed 4 bases, J shed 6 bases, and the junction held 9 bases outside the gene matches. The CDR3 loop reads CASSPGTDGAEAFF. The DNA for the CDR3 is TGCGCCAGCAGCCCAGGGACAGATGGGGCTGAAGCTTTCTTT.

Ten or more counts support this clonotype. V usage is TRBV15 and J usage is TRBJ1-5; D is unresolved. CDR1 and CDR2 (germline): LNHNV, YYDKDF (reference sequence). The CDR3 has 14 residues. The ends were cut back, 1 base at V and 2 bases at J, with 6 bases in the middle. This chain's CDR3 is CATSRGIGNQPQHF. In DNA, the CDR3 is TGTGCCACCAGCAGAGGGATAGGCAATCAGCCCCAGCATTTT.

The J gene is TRBJ2-3, the V gene TRBV7-9; 7 bases line up with TRBD2. V trimming: 2 bases; J trimming: 1 base; junction bases outside the gene matches: 12. Germline V CDR1 and CDR2: SEHNR, FQNEAQ (reference sequence). The CDR3 is made up of 18 amino acids. Written as DNA, the CDR3 is TGTGCCAGCAGCTTATCCCTTCGCAGACTAGCTGGCACAGATACGCAGTATTTT. This gives the protein CASSLSLRRLAGTDTQYF. Combining the CDR3 with reference TRBV7-9 and TRBJ2-3 gives the whole variable domain DTGVSQNPRHKITKRGQNVTFRCDPISEHNRLYWYRQTLGQGPEFLTYFQNEAQLEKSRLLSDRFSAERPKGSFSTLEIQRTEQGDSAMYLCASSLSLRRLAGTDTQYFGPGTRLTVL.

The table lists this clonotype with many counts. CDR3 sequence: CSARLRPLSSYEQYF. CDR3 nucleotides: TGCAGTGCTAGACTCCGACCCTTGAGCTCCTACGAGCAGTACTTC. The V and J genes are TRBV20-1 and TRBJ2-7, with D unresolved. This CDR3 contains 15 residues. Trimming took 2 bases from V and 0 from J, leaving 14 bases between them. Per germline, CDR1 DFQATT and CDR2 SNEGSKA (reference sequence).

This clonotype was detected only a few times. V and J are TRBV5-1 and TRBJ1-2; D unclear. Germline loops: CDR1 SGHRS, CDR2 YFSETQ. The CDR3 is 14 residues long. V lost 0 bases and J lost 4, with 10 bases in between. The CDR3 region is CASSLDREGYGYTF. Here the CDR3 DNA reads TGCGCCAGCAGCTTGGACAGAGAGGGCTATGGCTACACCTTC. Variable domain in full (rest from reference TRBV5-1 and TRBJ1-2): KAGVTQTPRYLIKTRGQQVTLSCSPISGHRSVSWYQQTPGQGLQFLFEYFSETQRNKGNFPGRFSGRQFSNSRSEMNVSTLELGDSALYLCASSLDREGYGYTFGSGTRLTVV.

This clonotype was seen only once. The chain is built from TRBV6-5 and TRBJ2-7; unclear D gene. Germline-derived CDR1 and CDR2 are MNHEY and SVGAGI. The CDR3 has 14 amino acids. Trimming took 2 bases from V and 1 from J, leaving 9 bases between them. Here the CDR3 DNA reads TGTGCCAGCAGTTACGCCATGAAGTCCTACGAGCAGTACTTC. Translating it yields CASSYAMKSYEQYF.